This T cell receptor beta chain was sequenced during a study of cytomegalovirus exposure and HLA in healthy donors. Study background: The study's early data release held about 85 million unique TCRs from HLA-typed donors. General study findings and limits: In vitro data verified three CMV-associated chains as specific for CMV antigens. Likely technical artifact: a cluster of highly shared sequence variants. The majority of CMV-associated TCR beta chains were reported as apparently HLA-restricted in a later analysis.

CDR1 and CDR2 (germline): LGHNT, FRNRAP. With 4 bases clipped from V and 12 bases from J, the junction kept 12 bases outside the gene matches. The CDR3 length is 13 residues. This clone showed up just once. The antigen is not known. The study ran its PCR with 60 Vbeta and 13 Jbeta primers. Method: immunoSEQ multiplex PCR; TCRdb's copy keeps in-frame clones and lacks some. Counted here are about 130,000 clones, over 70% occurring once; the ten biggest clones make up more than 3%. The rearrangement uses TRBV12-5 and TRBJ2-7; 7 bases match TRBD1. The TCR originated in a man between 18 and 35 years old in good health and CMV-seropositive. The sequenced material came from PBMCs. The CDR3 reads CASGSGQDPQAYF. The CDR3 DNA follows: TGTGCTAGTGGTTCCGGACAGGATCCACAGGCGTACTTC.